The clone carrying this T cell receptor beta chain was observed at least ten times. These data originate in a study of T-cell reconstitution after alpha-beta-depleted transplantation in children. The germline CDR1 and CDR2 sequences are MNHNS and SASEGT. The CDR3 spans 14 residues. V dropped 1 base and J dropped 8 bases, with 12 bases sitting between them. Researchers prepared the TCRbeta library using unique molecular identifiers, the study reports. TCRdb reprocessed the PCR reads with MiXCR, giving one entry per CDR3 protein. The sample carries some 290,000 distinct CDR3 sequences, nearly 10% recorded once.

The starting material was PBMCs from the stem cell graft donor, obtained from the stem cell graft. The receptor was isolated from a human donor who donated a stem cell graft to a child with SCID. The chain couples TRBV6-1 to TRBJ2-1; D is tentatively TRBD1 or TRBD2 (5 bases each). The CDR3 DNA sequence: TGTGCCAGCAGTGAAGGCCTGAGAGGGGATGAGCAGTTCTTC. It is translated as CASSEGLRGDEQFF.